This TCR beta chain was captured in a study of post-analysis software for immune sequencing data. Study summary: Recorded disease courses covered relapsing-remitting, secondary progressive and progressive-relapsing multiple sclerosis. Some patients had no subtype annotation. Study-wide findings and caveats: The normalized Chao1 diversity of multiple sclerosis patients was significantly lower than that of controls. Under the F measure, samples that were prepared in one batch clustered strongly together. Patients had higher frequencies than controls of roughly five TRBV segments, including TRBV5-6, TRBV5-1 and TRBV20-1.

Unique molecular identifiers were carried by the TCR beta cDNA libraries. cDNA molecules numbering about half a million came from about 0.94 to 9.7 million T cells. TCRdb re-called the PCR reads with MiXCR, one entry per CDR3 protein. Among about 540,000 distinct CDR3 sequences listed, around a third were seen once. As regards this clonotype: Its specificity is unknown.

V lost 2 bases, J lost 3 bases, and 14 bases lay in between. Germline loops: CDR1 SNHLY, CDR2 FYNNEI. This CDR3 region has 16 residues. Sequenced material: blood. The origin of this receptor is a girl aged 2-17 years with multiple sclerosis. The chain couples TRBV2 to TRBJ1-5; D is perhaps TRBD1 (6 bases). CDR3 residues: CASSESRGRDNQPQHF. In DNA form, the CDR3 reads TGTGCCAGCAGTGAAAGCAGGGGCCGAGACAATCAGCCCCAGCATTTT.